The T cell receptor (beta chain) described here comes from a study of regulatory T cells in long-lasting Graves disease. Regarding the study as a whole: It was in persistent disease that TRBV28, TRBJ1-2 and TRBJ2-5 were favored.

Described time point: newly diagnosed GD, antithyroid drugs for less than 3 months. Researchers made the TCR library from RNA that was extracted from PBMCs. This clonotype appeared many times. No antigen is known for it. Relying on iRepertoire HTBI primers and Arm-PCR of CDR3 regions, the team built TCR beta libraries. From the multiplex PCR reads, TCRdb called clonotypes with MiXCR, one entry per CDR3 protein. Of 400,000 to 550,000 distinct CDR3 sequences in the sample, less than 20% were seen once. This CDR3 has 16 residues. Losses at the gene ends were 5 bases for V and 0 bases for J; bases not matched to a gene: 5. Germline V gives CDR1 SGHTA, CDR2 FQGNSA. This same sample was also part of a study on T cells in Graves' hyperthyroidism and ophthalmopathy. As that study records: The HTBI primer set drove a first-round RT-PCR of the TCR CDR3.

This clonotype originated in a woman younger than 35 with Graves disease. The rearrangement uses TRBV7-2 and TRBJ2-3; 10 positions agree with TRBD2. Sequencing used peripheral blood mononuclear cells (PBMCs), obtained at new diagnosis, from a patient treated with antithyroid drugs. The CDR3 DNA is TGTGCCAGCAGCACCGGACTAGCGGTTAGCACAGATACGCAGTATTTT. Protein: CASSTGLAVSTDTQYF.